What follows is one T cell receptor beta chain and its context. The antigen is undetermined. The data stem from a study of T cell responses to AZD1222 COVID-19 vaccine. For the study at large: Pooled together were second doses at about 4 or about 12 weeks. Study findings and constraints: White British ancestry dominated among donors, who included more females, and clonal diversity was possibly underestimated. Spike-specific TCR breadth and depth rose after two AZD1222 doses.

Profiling relied on immunoSEQ multiplex PCR, and the TCRdb table lists in-frame clones only, not all of them. Here the sample spans approximately 160,000 clones, under 95% being singletons. The CDR3 is made up of 15 amino acids. Trimming cost V 5 bases and J 3 bases; bases outside gene matches: 5. The germline V gene has CDR1 SGHTA and CDR2 FQGNSA. Sequencing was performed on peripheral blood, taken on day 0 of AZD1222 vaccination. This receptor was identified in an adult in good health. J is TRBJ1-5 and V is TRBV7-2, with 9 bases lining up with TRBD1. CDR3 bases: TGTGCCAGCAGCCTAACAGGGGGCCCCAATCAGCCCCAGCATTTT. This sequence encodes CASSLTGGPNQPQHF. The whole variable domain, filled in from reference TRBV7-2 and TRBJ1-5, reads GAGVSQSPSNKVTEKGKDVELRCDPISGHTALYWYRQSLGQGLEFLIYFQGNSAPDKSGLPSDRFSAERTGGSVSTLTIQRTQQEDSAVYLCASSLTGGPNQPQHFGDGTRLSIL.